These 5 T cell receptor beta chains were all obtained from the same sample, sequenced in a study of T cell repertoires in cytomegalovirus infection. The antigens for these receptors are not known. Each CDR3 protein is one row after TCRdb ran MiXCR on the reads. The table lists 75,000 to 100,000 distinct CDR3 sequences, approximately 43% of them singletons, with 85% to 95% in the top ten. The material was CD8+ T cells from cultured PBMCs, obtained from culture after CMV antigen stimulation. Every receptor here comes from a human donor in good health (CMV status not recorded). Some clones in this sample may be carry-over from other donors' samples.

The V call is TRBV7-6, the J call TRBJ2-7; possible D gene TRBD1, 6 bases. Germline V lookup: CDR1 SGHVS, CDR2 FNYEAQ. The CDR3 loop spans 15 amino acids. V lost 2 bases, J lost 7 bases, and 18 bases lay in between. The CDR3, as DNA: TGTGCCAGCAGCTTAAAGGACGGCCCGAGGGGGGAGCAGTACTTC. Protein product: CASSLKDGPRGEQYF.

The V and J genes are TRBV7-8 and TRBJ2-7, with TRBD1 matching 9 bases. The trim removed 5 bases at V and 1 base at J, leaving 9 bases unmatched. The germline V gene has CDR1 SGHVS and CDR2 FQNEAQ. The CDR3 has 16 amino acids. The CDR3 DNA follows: TGTGCCAGCAGCACCACCGGGACAGGGATTTCCTACGAGCAGTACTTC. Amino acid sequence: CASSTTGTGISYEQYF.

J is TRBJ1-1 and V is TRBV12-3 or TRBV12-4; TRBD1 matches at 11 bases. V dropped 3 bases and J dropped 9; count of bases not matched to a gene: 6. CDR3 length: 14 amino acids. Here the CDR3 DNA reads TGTGCCAGCAGTTTCTCCGGACAGGGGGCGAAAGCTTTCTTT. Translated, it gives CASSFSGQGAKAFF.

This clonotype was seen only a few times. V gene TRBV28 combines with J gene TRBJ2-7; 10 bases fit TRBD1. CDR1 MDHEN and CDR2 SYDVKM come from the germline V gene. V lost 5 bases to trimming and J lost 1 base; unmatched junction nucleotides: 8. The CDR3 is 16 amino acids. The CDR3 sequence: CASSPHGTGASYEQYF. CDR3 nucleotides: TGTGCCAGCAGTCCCCACGGGACAGGGGCTTCCTACGAGCAGTACTTC.

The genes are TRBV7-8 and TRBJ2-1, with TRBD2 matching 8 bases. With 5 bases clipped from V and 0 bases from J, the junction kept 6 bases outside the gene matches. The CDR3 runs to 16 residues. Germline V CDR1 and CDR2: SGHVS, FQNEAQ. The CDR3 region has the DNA TGTGCCAGCAGCCAACAGCGGGGGAGCTCCTACAATGAGCAGTTCTTC. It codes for CASSQQRGSSYNEQFF. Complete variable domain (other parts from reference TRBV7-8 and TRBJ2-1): GAGVSQSPRYKVAKRGQDVALRCDPISGHVSLFWYQQALGQGPEFLTYFQNEAQLDKSGLPSDRFFAERPEGSVSTLKIQRTQQEDSAVYLCASSQQRGSSYNEQFFGPGTRLTVL.